These 29 T cell receptor beta chains originate from one sample sequenced in a study of early T cells in non-severe SARS-CoV-2 infection. TCRdb processed the 5' RACE reads anew with MiXCR; each CDR3 protein has one entry. Of more than 45,000 distinct CDR3 sequences in the sample, 5.6% are singletons; the top ten hold roughly 7.1%. The specimen was whole blood. These receptors all come from an adult who was a healthcare worker with PCR-confirmed SARS-CoV-2 infection or an uninfected control (not recorded which).

This sequence joins TRBV29-1 and TRBJ2-7; 10 nucleotides align to TRBD2. Trimming at V came to 7 bases and at J to 2 bases, leaving 11 bases not matched to a gene. This CDR3 has 15 amino acids. Germline values: CDR1 SQVTM, CDR2 ANQGSEA. Here the CDR3 reads CSAGRLAGGPYEQYF. The CDR3 bases are TGCAGCGCGGGAAGGTTAGCGGGAGGCCCCTACGAGCAGTACTTC.

This clonotype was recorded at least ten times. The chain employs TRBV7-9 and TRBJ1-1; maybe TRBD1 (6 bases). V dropped 4 bases and J dropped 2 bases, with 11 bases sitting between them. CDR1 is SEHNR, CDR2 FQNEAQ, per germline (reference sequence). CDR3 length: 14 residues. The CDR3 here is CASSWQGSNTEAFF. CDR3 sequence (DNA): TGTGCCAGCAGCTGGCAGGGGAGCAACACTGAAGCTTTCTTT.

This clonotype was counted ten times or more. The DNA for the CDR3 is TGTGCCAGCACCAACAGGGGAGGACAGCCCCAGCATTTT. It specifies CASTNRGGQPQHF. This chain connects TRBV12-3 or TRBV12-4 to TRBJ1-5; 7 bases map to TRBD1. This CDR3 contains 13 residues. J lost 7 bases, V lost 7 bases, and 7 bases had no gene match.

This clonotype was counted at least ten times. The V gene is TRBV5-1, the J gene TRBJ2-7; D unresolved. CDR1 is SGHRS, CDR2 YFSETQ, per germline. CDR3 length: 14 residues. V was cut by 4 bases and J by 1 base, with 12 bases left in between. This CDR3 reads CASSPDALSYEQYF. The CDR3 DNA sequence: TGCGCCAGCAGCCCGGACGCGCTGTCCTACGAGCAGTACTTC. The full variable domain, rest sourced from reference TRBV5-1 and TRBJ2-7, is KAGVTQTPRYLIKTRGQQVTLSCSPISGHRSVSWYQQTPGQGLQFLFEYFSETQRNKGNFPGRFSGRQFSNSRSEMNVSTLELGDSALYLCASSPDALSYEQYFGPGTRLTVT.

The table lists this clonotype with many counts. This chain links TRBV27 with TRBJ2-3; TRBD2 agrees at 10 bases. The V and J ends lost 5 bases and 8 bases, in that order; junction bases with no gene match: 7. From germline, CDR1 is MNHEY and CDR2 SMNVEV (reference sequence). The CDR3 runs 14 residues. CDR3 loop: CASSPRAGGPTQYF. As DNA, the CDR3 is TGTGCCAGCAGTCCCCGAGCGGGGGGGCCTACGCAGTATTTT.

The CDR3 DNA is TGTGCCAGCAGCTCGGATATACTAGCGGGGGGAGAGACCCAGTACTTC. Translation: CASSSDILAGGETQYF. The chain employs TRBV5-5 and TRBJ2-5, with TRBD2 identical over 12 bases. Germline V gene lookup returns CDR1 SGHKS and CDR2 YYEKEE (reference sequence). The V gene end was trimmed by 3 bases and the J gene end by 4 bases; junction bases not matched to a gene: 7. The CDR3 is 16 residues long.

Ten or more counts support this clonotype. The genes are TRBV28 and TRBJ2-7, with 8 bases fitting TRBD2. Germline V lookup: CDR1 MDHEN, CDR2 SYDVKM. With V trimmed by 6 bases and J by 6 bases, 16 bases remained unmatched. The CDR3 loop spans 16 amino acids. In DNA, the CDR3 is TGTGCCAGCAGCCGAGAAGCGGGAGTCCTCGTGGGCGAGCAGTACTTC. Its protein is CASSREAGVLVGEQYF.

The rearrangement uses TRBV30 and TRBJ2-7, with D perhaps assigned TRBD1 or TRBD2 (5 bases each). This CDR3 region has 14 residues. In germline, CDR1 is GTSNPN, CDR2 SVGIG (reference sequence). V gave up 3 bases and J gave up 3 bases, with 15 bases separating them. The CDR3 protein is CAWRESGRNYEQYF. In DNA form, the CDR3 reads TGTGCCTGGAGGGAGTCGGGACGGAACTACGAGCAGTACTTC. Full variable domain (rest looked up from reference TRBV30 and TRBJ2-7): SQTIHQWPATLVQPVGSPLSLECTVEGTSNPNLYWYRQAAGRGLQLLFYSVGIGQISSEVPQNLSASRPQDRQFILSSKKLLLSDSGFYLCAWRESGRNYEQYFGPGTRLTVT.

V and J are TRBV11-2 and TRBJ2-5; 16 positions agree with TRBD2. With 5 bases clipped from V and 5 bases from J, the junction kept 8 bases outside the gene matches. CDR3 size: 17 residues. The germline V gene encodes CDR1 SGHAT and CDR2 FQNNGV. CDR3 nucleotide sequence: TGTGCCAGCAGCCCTGGGACTAGCGGGAGGGCTTGGGAGACCCAGTACTTC. It translates to CASSPGTSGRAWETQYF. The full variable domain, in which reference TRBV11-2 and TRBJ2-5 provide the parts outside the CDR3, is EAGVAQSPRYKIIEKRQSVAFWCNPISGHATLYWYQQILGQGPKLLIQFQNNGVVDDSQLPKDRFSAERLKGVDSTLKIQPAKLEDSAVYLCASSPGTSGRAWETQYFGPGTRLLVL.

This clonotype was detected many times. A much larger clone is a single base away; this may be a read error. The J gene is TRBJ1-6, the V gene TRBV12-3 or TRBV12-4; 7 positions match TRBD1. This CDR3 has 14 residues. V lost 4 bases, J lost 6 bases, and 3 bases stayed unmatched. Here the CDR3 DNA reads TGTGCCAGCAGTTCTAACAGGGGTAATTCACCCCTCCACTTT. Protein: CASSSNRGNSPLHF.

Only a few counts were recorded for this clonotype. The rearrangement uses TRBV3-1 and TRBJ2-2, with 7 bases that match TRBD1. The CDR3 is made up of 17 amino acids. V shed 0 bases and J 0 bases; nucleotides not matched to a gene: 4. Per the germline V gene, CDR1 is LGHDT and CDR2 is YNNKEL (reference sequence). The CDR3 bases are TGTGCCAGCAGCCAAGACAAGGACAGGACGAACACCGGGGAGCTGTTTTTT. Its translation is CASSQDKDRTNTGELFF.

Ten or more counts support this clonotype. V usage is TRBV27 and J usage is TRBJ2-1, with 9 bases fitting TRBD2. The CDR3 extends over 18 amino acids. Trimming at V came to 0 bases and at J to 2 bases, leaving 8 bases not matched to a gene. Germline loops: CDR1 MNHEY, CDR2 SMNVEV (reference sequence). The CDR3 DNA reads as TGTGCCAGCAGTTTATCGCTTCCAACTAGCGGGCCCTACAATGAGCAGTTCTTC. As protein: CASSLSLPTSGPYNEQFF.

This clonotype was picked up a small number of times. The V call is TRBV7-9, the J call TRBJ2-1; the D gene could be TRBD1 or TRBD2 (5 bases each). CDR3 length: 18 amino acids. CDR1 and CDR2 from the germline V gene are SEHNR and FQNEAQ (reference sequence). V shed 4 bases and J shed 5 bases, with 24 bases lying between them. CDR3 DNA: TGTGCCAGCAGCTACTCCCCCGGGACCCACCCCCGGGACAATGAGCAGTTCTTC. Translated: CASSYSPGTHPRDNEQFF.

This clonotype occurred a few times. V gene TRBV6-6 combines with J gene TRBJ1-1; the D is unclear. The CDR3 length is 14 residues. The germline CDR1 and CDR2 sequences are MNHNY and SVGAGI (reference sequence). Trimming took off 2 bases at V and 10 bases at J, with 17 bases between the two ends. CDR3 sequence reads: CASSYGGTHMGAFF. In DNA form, the CDR3 reads TGTGCCAGCAGTTACGGCGGAACCCACATGGGAGCTTTCTTT.

This clonotype was detected ten times or more. This chain connects TRBV27 to TRBJ2-7; D not resolved. The CDR3 runs 16 residues. V lost 0 bases, J lost 4 bases, and 16 bases lay in between. Germline lookup yields CDR1 MNHEY and CDR2 SMNVEV (reference sequence). The CDR3 DNA reads TGTGCCAGCAGTTTATCCGGAATGCAGACTTATTACGAGCAGTACTTC. It specifies CASSLSGMQTYYEQYF.

By proportion, this clonotype is large. The chain uses TRBV10-3 and TRBJ2-7; perhaps TRBD2 as D (6 bases). Trimming stripped 3 bases from V and 1 base from J, with 10 bases between. CDR3 length equals 14 residues. Germline values: CDR1 ENHRY, CDR2 SYGVKD. The CDR3 here is CAISDPRESYEQYF. The CDR3 nucleotides read TGTGCCATCAGTGACCCACGGGAGTCCTACGAGCAGTACTTC.

This clonotype was seen a handful of times. The chain couples TRBV12-3 or TRBV12-4 to TRBJ2-3; no firm D call. This CDR3 is 12 amino acids long. Trimming removed 5 bases at V and 3 bases at J, with 6 bases between. CDR3 nucleotides: TGTGCCAGCAGTCCAAGGACAGATACGCAGTATTTT. Residues: CASSPRTDTQYF.

J is TRBJ2-2 and V is TRBV19, with D perhaps TRBD2 (5 bases). The CDR3 length is 13 residues. Germline-derived CDR1 and CDR2 are LNHDA and SQIVND (reference sequence). Trimming removed 5 bases at V and 5 bases at J, with 9 bases between. The CDR3 nucleotides read TGTGCCAGTAGTTCGGGGTATACCGGGGAGCTGTTTTTT. Encoded protein: CASSSGYTGELFF.

Only a few counts were recorded for this clonotype. CDR3 nucleotides: TGCAGTGCTAGAGTACAAGGAGCGGGAAACACCATATATTTT. Its protein is CSARVQGAGNTIYF. The chain is built from TRBV20-1 and TRBJ1-3; no reliable D call. From germline, CDR1 is DFQATT and CDR2 SNEGSKA (reference sequence). The CDR3 contains 14 residues. Deletions cut 1 base from V and 4 bases from J, with 11 bases between.

This clonotype was found many times. The gene calls are TRBV10-3 and TRBJ1-5; D is ambiguous. Germline CDR1 is ENHRY and CDR2 is SYGVKD. The V end lost 8 bases, the J end lost 4 bases, and 6 bases lay between the germline ends. This CDR3 contains 11 residues. The CDR3 region is CAIGVNQPQHF. For the CDR3, the DNA is TGTGCCATCGGGGTTAATCAGCCCCAGCATTTT.

This sequence joins TRBV20-1 and TRBJ1-1, with D possibly matching TRBD1 (5 bases). The V end was cut by 7 bases, the J end by 4 bases, with 19 bases between. From germline, CDR1 is DFQATT and CDR2 SNEGSKA (reference sequence). CDR3 length: 14 amino acids. The CDR3 DNA is TGCAGTGTCCTCCTCGGCAGGGCCCGCACTGAAGCTTTCTTT. Translated: CSVLLGRARTEAFF.

The sample holds many counts of this clonotype. The chain links TRBV6-6 to TRBJ1-1; D unresolved. Germline-derived CDR1 and CDR2 are MNHNY and SVGAGI (reference sequence). This CDR3 spans 15 amino acids. Trimming left V 2 bases short and J 4 bases short, with 14 bases between. CDR3 loop: CASSYPPWISTEAFF. CDR3 sequence (DNA): TGTGCCAGCAGTTACCCCCCGTGGATCTCCACTGAAGCTTTCTTT.

This clonotype was counted only a few times. The chain has TRBV5-1 and TRBJ2-1; D might be TRBD2 (6 bases). V dropped 0 bases and J dropped 2 bases, with 15 bases sitting between them. This CDR3 is built from 17 residues. Germline-derived CDR1 and CDR2 are SGHRS and YFSETQ. As DNA, the CDR3 is TGCGCCAGCAGCTTGGTTGGGGCCGGGGAGGCCTACAATGAGCAGTTCTTC. Its translation: CASSLVGAGEAYNEQFF.

J is TRBJ2-7 and V is TRBV10-3; D is possibly TRBD1 (6 bases). Trimming stripped 0 bases from V and 3 bases from J, with 9 bases between. CDR3 length: 14 residues. Germline V CDR1 and CDR2: ENHRY, SYGVKD. Here the CDR3 reads CAISESGRGYEQYF. Written as DNA, the CDR3 is TGTGCCATCAGTGAGTCGGGCAGGGGCTACGAGCAGTACTTC.

In DNA, the CDR3 is TGTGCCAGCAGCTTGACTAGCGGGATTTTCAATGAGCAGTTCTTC. Translating gives CASSLTSGIFNEQFF. V and J are TRBV7-2 and TRBJ2-1, with 11 bases aligning to TRBD2. CDR1 and CDR2 (germline): SGHTA, FQGNSA. This CDR3 spans 15 amino acids. V shed 3 bases, J shed 6 bases, and the junction held 4 bases outside the gene matches.

This clonotype came up many times. J is TRBJ2-2 and V is TRBV7-2; 7 positions agree with TRBD2. The CDR3 extends over 15 amino acids. The germline gives CDR1 SGHTA, CDR2 FQGNSA. V gave up 11 bases and J gave up 2 bases; unmatched junction bases: 11. This CDR3 reads CAFRAASGNTGELFF. The CDR3 coding sequence is TGTGCCTTCCGGGCAGCTAGCGGTAACACCGGGGAGCTGTTTTTT. The complete variable domain, with remaining parts taken from reference TRBV7-2 and TRBJ2-2, reads GAGVSQSPSNKVTEKGKDVELRCDPISGHTALYWYRQSLGQGLEFLIYFQGNSAPDKSGLPSDRFSAERTGGSVSTLTIQRTQQEDSAVYLCAFRAASGNTGELFFGEGSRLTVL.

This clonotype was detected many times. The V call is TRBV4-3, the J call TRBJ1-1; 7 bases agree with TRBD1. The CDR3 is 14 residues long. Trimming at V came to 4 bases and at J to 4 bases, leaving 6 bases not matched to a gene. The germline CDR1 and CDR2 sequences are LGHNA and YSLEER. CDR3 nucleotide sequence: TGCGCCAGCAGCCGAACAGGGGAGGGCACTGAAGCTTTCTTT. This gives the protein CASSRTGEGTEAFF.

This chain links TRBV6-6 with TRBJ1-5, with 8 bases fitting TRBD1. The CDR3 extends over 16 amino acids. V shed 5 bases, J shed 0 bases, and the junction held 6 bases outside the gene matches. Germline-derived CDR1 and CDR2 are MNHNY and SVGAGI (reference sequence). In DNA, the CDR3 is TGTGCCAGCAGTCCCGCAGGGGGCTTTAGCAATCAGCCCCAGCATTTT. This translates into CASSPAGGFSNQPQHF.

This rearrangement joins TRBV4-2 to TRBJ2-7, with a weak D call TRBD2 (5 bases). The CDR3 is 14 amino acids. Trimming took off 2 bases at V and 2 bases at J, with 10 bases between the two ends. Germline V gene sequence: CDR1 LGHNA, CDR2 YNFKEQ. The DNA of the CDR3 is TGTGCCAGCAGCCAAAGGCACGGGACCTACGAGCAGTACTTC. Amino acids: CASSQRHGTYEQYF.